These T cell receptor beta chains were read from a single sample in a study of identical twins. TCRdb re-analysed the 5' RACE reads in MiXCR, keeping a single row per CDR3 protein. The top ten hold about 3.9% of the sample, which has around 250,000 distinct CDR3 sequences, about 13% seen once. The sample was also linked to a second study, of yellow fever vaccine responses in identical twins.

Sequencing was done on a sample of memory (CD45RO+) T cells sorted from blood. Receptor source: a woman under 30 in good health. CDR3s include the opening cysteine and the closing phenylalanine or tryptophan. The order of the fields is clone size, V gene, CDR3 length, J gene, CDR3 protein. Clone size is shown for a subset of rows, as once, few, many or a class of expanded clone.

clone size: few
V gene: TRBV7-2
CDR3 length: 13
J gene: TRBJ2-1
CDR3 protein: CASSLRVNNEQFF

clone size: many
V gene: TRBV5-1
CDR3 length: 13
J gene: TRBJ1-1
CDR3 protein: CASSLRRGTEAFF

clone size: .
V gene: TRBV11-2
CDR3 length: 13
J gene: TRBJ2-6
CDR3 protein: CASSLPGLSVLTF

clone size: .
V gene: TRBV19
CDR3 length: 20
J gene: TRBJ2-1
CDR3 protein: CASSIVGLAGDPSSYNEQFF

clone size: .
V gene: TRBV7-6
CDR3 length: 15
J gene: TRBJ2-5
CDR3 protein: CASRQGQWRQETQYF

clone size: .
V gene: TRBV20-1
CDR3 length: 13
J gene: TRBJ1-2
CDR3 protein: CSASGVVPRGYTF

clone size: .
V gene: TRBV20-1
CDR3 length: 13
J gene: TRBJ1-5
CDR3 protein: CSASGERNQPQHF

clone size: .
V gene: TRBV12-3/TRBV12-4
CDR3 length: 15
J gene: TRBJ2-1
CDR3 protein: CASRLGASSYNEQFF

clone size: .
V gene: TRBV5-1
CDR3 length: 15
J gene: TRBJ2-7
CDR3 protein: CASSLVAGSGYEQHF

clone size: many
V gene: TRBV25-1
CDR3 length: 12
J gene: TRBJ2-1
CDR3 protein: CASGQSYNEQFF

clone size: .
V gene: TRBV28
CDR3 length: 16
J gene: TRBJ1-4
CDR3 protein: CASSSPVIGPNEKLFF

clone size: few
V gene: TRBV28
CDR3 length: 13
J gene: TRBJ2-5
CDR3 protein: CASRLAGDETQYF

clone size: once
V gene: TRBV24-1
CDR3 length: 14
J gene: TRBJ2-5
CDR3 protein: CATSVGASGETQYF

clone size: .
V gene: TRBV11-2
CDR3 length: 13
J gene: TRBJ2-7
CDR3 protein: CASSRDLPLEQYF

clone size: few
V gene: TRBV12-3/TRBV12-4
CDR3 length: 15
J gene: TRBJ2-7
CDR3 protein: CASSREAAGPYEQYF

clone size: few
V gene: TRBV28
CDR3 length: 15
J gene: TRBJ1-2
CDR3 protein: CASSTTDRGMDGYTF

clone size: .
V gene: TRBV7-9
CDR3 length: 14
J gene: TRBJ2-7
CDR3 protein: CASSLGLTEDEQYF

clone size: .
V gene: TRBV7-3
CDR3 length: 18
J gene: TRBJ2-3
CDR3 protein: CASSLGVKAGANTDTQYF

clone size: .
V gene: TRBV4-1
CDR3 length: 16
J gene: TRBJ1-4
CDR3 protein: CASSREWTGGEEKLFF

clone size: .
V gene: TRBV20-1
CDR3 length: 15
J gene: TRBJ2-2
CDR3 protein: CSARDAGADGGELFF

clone size: many
V gene: TRBV20-1
CDR3 length: 14
J gene: TRBJ2-3
CDR3 protein: CSAKLGGTTDTQYF

clone size: many
V gene: TRBV5-1
CDR3 length: 14
J gene: TRBJ1-1
CDR3 protein: CASSSGGGNTEAFF

clone size: few
V gene: TRBV11-2
CDR3 length: 20
J gene: TRBJ2-6
CDR3 protein: CASSFRTGLALNSGANVLTF

clone size: many
V gene: TRBV6-2/TRBV6-3
CDR3 length: 16
J gene: TRBJ2-5
CDR3 protein: CASSYGGLPGAETQYF

clone size: few
V gene: TRBV5-1
CDR3 length: 16
J gene: TRBJ2-1
CDR3 protein: CASSAFLAGKNNEQFF

clone size: .
V gene: TRBV4-3
CDR3 length: 17
J gene: TRBJ2-7
CDR3 protein: CASSQTTQGVSFYEQYF

clone size: few
V gene: TRBV12-3/TRBV12-4
CDR3 length: 14
J gene: TRBJ1-1
CDR3 protein: CASRPGTGAFEAFF

clone size: few
V gene: TRBV11-2
CDR3 length: 13
J gene: TRBJ1-1
CDR3 protein: CASSSGGQGEAFF

clone size: many
V gene: TRBV18
CDR3 length: 12
J gene: TRBJ2-7
CDR3 protein: CASQQGSVEQYF

clone size: many
V gene: TRBV29-1
CDR3 length: 13
J gene: TRBJ2-7
CDR3 protein: CSVEGDGTYEQYF

clone size: .
V gene: TRBV27
CDR3 length: 18
J gene: TRBJ2-2
CDR3 protein: CASSPRTSGSSNTGELFF

clone size: few
V gene: TRBV28
CDR3 length: 15
J gene: TRBJ2-3
CDR3 protein: CASSQQGTPTDTQYF

clone size: .
V gene: TRBV11-2
CDR3 length: 13
J gene: TRBJ2-7
CDR3 protein: CASSFMYGAEQYF

clone size: .
V gene: TRBV12-3/TRBV12-4
CDR3 length: 17
J gene: TRBJ2-1
CDR3 protein: CASSLQGTSGRKLEQFF

clone size: few
V gene: TRBV3-1
CDR3 length: 12
J gene: TRBJ1-4
CDR3 protein: CASSSWGEKLFF

clone size: many
V gene: TRBV4-3
CDR3 length: 15
J gene: TRBJ2-2
CDR3 protein: CASSQTRLQRGELFF

clone size: .
V gene: TRBV10-3
CDR3 length: 15
J gene: TRBJ2-3
CDR3 protein: CAISAWTGGGDTQYF

clone size: many
V gene: TRBV5-1
CDR3 length: 14
J gene: TRBJ2-3
CDR3 protein: CASSLGQGADTQYF

clone size: .
V gene: TRBV6-2/TRBV6-3
CDR3 length: 16
J gene: TRBJ2-3
CDR3 protein: CASRELPSGRTDTQYF

clone size: many
V gene: TRBV4-1
CDR3 length: 15
J gene: TRBJ2-2
CDR3 protein: CASSPWGRTTGELFF

clone size: few
V gene: TRBV4-1
CDR3 length: 14
J gene: TRBJ2-5
CDR3 protein: CASSQVDRDETQYF

clone size: .
V gene: TRBV6-5
CDR3 length: 14
J gene: TRBJ2-6
CDR3 protein: CASSYSMGGSVLTF

clone size: many
V gene: TRBV5-6
CDR3 length: 17
J gene: TRBJ2-7
CDR3 protein: CASSFIPGQALSYEQYF

clone size: few
V gene: TRBV11-2
CDR3 length: 13
J gene: TRBJ2-6
CDR3 protein: CASRGPGANVLTF

clone size: few
V gene: TRBV7-2
CDR3 length: 16
J gene: TRBJ2-2
CDR3 protein: CASSSWTRANTGELFF

clone size: .
V gene: TRBV6-2/TRBV6-3
CDR3 length: 12
J gene: TRBJ2-3
CDR3 protein: CASSYHPDTQYF

clone size: .
V gene: TRBV20-1
CDR3 length: 13
J gene: TRBJ2-5
CDR3 protein: CSATGVVRETQYF

clone size: many
V gene: TRBV10-2
CDR3 length: 12
J gene: TRBJ1-1
CDR3 protein: CASTKGQGEAFF

clone size: many
V gene: TRBV10-2
CDR3 length: 17
J gene: TRBJ2-1
CDR3 protein: CASSELSTSGVYNEQFF

clone size: .
V gene: TRBV9
CDR3 length: 15
J gene: TRBJ1-6
CDR3 protein: CASSVAGRVDSPLHF

clone size: .
V gene: TRBV6-1
CDR3 length: 15
J gene: TRBJ2-1
CDR3 protein: CASSEEGTAHNEQFF

clone size: few
V gene: TRBV6-1
CDR3 length: 14
J gene: TRBJ1-1
CDR3 protein: CASTRTALDTEAFF

clone size: few
V gene: TRBV27
CDR3 length: 16
J gene: TRBJ2-1
CDR3 protein: CASSYGGPSSYNEQFF

clone size: few
V gene: TRBV2
CDR3 length: 14
J gene: TRBJ2-2
CDR3 protein: CASLAGAVTGELFF